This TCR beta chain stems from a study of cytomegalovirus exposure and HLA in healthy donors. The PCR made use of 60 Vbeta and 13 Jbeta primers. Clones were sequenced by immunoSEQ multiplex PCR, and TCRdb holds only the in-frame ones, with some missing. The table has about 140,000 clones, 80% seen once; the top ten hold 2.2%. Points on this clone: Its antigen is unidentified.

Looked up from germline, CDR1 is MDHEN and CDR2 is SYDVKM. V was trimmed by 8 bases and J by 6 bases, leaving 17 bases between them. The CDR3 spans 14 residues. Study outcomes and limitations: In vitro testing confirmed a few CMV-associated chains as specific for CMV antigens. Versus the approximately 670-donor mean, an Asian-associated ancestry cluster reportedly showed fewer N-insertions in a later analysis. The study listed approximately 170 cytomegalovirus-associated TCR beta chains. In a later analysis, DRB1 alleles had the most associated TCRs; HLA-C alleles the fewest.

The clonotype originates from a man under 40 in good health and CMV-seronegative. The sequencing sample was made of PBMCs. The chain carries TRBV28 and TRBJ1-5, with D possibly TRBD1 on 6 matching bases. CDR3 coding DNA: TGTGCCAGCTCCGCAGCGGGGGCTTTTCAGCCCCAGCATTTT. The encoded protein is CASSAAGAFQPQHF.